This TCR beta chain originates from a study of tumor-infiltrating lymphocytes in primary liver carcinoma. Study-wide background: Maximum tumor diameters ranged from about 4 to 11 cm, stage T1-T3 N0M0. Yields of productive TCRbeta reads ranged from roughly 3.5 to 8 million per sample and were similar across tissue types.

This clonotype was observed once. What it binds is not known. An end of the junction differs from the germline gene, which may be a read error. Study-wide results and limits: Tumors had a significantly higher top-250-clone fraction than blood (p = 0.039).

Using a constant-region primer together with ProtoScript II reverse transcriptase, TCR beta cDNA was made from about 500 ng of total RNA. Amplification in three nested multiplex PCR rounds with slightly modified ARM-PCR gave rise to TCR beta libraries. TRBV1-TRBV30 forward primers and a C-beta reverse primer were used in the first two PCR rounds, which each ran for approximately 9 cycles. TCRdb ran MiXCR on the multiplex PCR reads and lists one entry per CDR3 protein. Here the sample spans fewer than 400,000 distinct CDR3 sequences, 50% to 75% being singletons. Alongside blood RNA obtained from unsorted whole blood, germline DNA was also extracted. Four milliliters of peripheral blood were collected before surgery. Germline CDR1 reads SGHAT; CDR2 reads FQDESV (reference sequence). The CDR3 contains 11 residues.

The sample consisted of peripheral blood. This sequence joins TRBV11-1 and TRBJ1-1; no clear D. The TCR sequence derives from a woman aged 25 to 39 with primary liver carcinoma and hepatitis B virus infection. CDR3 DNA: TGTACCAGCAGCTTAGACGGAGAAGCTTTCTTT. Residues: CTSSLDGEAFF. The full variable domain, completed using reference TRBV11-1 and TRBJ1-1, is EAEVAQSPRYKITEKSQAVAFWCDPISGHATLYWYRQILGQGPELLVQFQDESVVDDSQLPKDRFSAERLKGVDSTLKIQPAELGDSAMYLCTSSLDGEAFFGQGTRLTVV.